A selection of T cell receptor beta chains follows, all from one sample in a study of shared clonotypes between healthy human individuals. The protocol was immunoSEQ multiplex PCR, while the TCRdb copy is restricted to in-frame clones and leaves out a portion. The data show approximately 940,000 clones, with more than 75% seen just once and approximately 1.5% held by the top ten. Sample: memory CD4+ T cells sorted from blood. Receptors were obtained from a man between 18 and 29 years old in good health. Each CDR3 is given without its conserved first and last residue.

cdr3_aa	j_call	v_call
ASSGGVYEQY	TRBJ2-7	TRBV2
ASSLGTSTDTQY	TRBJ2-3	TRBV5-1
ASRRGNYEQY	TRBJ2-7	TRBV2
ASSEGPLMNTEAF	TRBJ1-1	TRBV10-1
ASSSAHEQF	TRBJ2-1	TRBV7-6
ASSRQGQDSSGNTIY	TRBJ1-3	TRBV5-1
SVVRQGGTDTQY	TRBJ2-3	TRBV29-1
ASSLSGRVANNEQF	TRBJ2-1	TRBV7-2
ASSSPLRGFGETQY	TRBJ2-5	TRBV19
ASSAPDGVGPQH	TRBJ1-5	TRBV28
ASSIGGDQETQY	TRBJ2-5	TRBV19
ASSLDEADTQY	TRBJ2-3	TRBV5-6
ASSLGRDSNQPQH	TRBJ1-5	TRBV27
ASSSEGSYEQY	TRBJ2-7	TRBV5-1
ASSTGQTNEQF	TRBJ2-1	TRBV5-1
ASRGVGRGNTEAF	TRBJ1-1	TRBV2
AWVHPGQTNEQF	TRBJ2-1	TRBV30
ASSQAGLAGRETQY	TRBJ2-5	TRBV14
ASSQNLGQGGTQY	TRBJ2-5	TRBV4-1
ASSETGGRGNQPQH	TRBJ1-5	TRBV10-1
ASSSSRTGMGAF	TRBJ1-1	TRBV5-4
ASSFSTGPVDTIY	TRBJ1-3	TRBV11-3
ASSQDRLWDEQY	TRBJ2-7	TRBV4-1
ASSVGDTIYEQY	TRBJ2-7	TRBV9
ASNPTGGEETQY	TRBJ2-5	TRBV5-1
ASSLAYPNSPLH	TRBJ1-6	TRBV5-1
ASSPQKGDYGYT	TRBJ1-2	TRBV18
AWSPGGGNSPLH	TRBJ1-6	TRBV30
ASSPKGTDTQY	TRBJ2-3	TRBV18
ASSLAGGNTEAF	TRBJ1-1	TRBV5-6
ASSPRTHTSGSNTGELF	TRBJ2-2	TRBV18
AWSAGTSRAYEQY	TRBJ2-7	TRBV30
ASIEFAEAF	TRBJ1-1	TRBV2
ASTTRGELF	TRBJ2-2	TRBV11-2
ASSLSGAAINEQY	TRBJ2-7	TRBV5-1
ASSSDWSLSYEQY	TRBJ2-7	TRBV11-2
ASSWDRADTEAF	TRBJ1-1	TRBV5-4
ASSLWDSSGNTIY	TRBJ1-3	TRBV7-2
ASSYPQTVQF	TRBJ1-4	TRBV6-7
ARWPISWAVNNYGYT	TRBJ1-2	TRBV14